This TCR beta chain was sequenced for a study of blood T cell repertoires in COVID-19. This clone was seen only once. Repertoires were generated with immunoSEQ multiplex PCR, while TCRdb's copy carries only in-frame clones and drops some. The profile covers about 38,000 clones, with 90% appearing a single time and less than 30% taken by the ten largest. CDR1 is SNHLY and CDR2 is FYNNEI in the germline V gene. The V gene lost 6 bases and the J gene lost 6 bases, with 9 bases spanning the gap. The CDR3 covers 12 residues. The sequence came from a man aged 55 to 70 with active or convalescent COVID-19. Sequenced: peripheral blood. The gene calls are TRBV2 and TRBJ2-1; D call uncertain. This CDR3 reads CASRQVANEQFF. Written as DNA, the CDR3 is TGTGCCAGCAGGCAGGTTGCCAATGAGCAGTTCTTC.